The 32 T cell receptor beta chains below come from one sample, sequenced in a study of T cell repertoires in cytomegalovirus infection. TCRdb recomputed calls from the reads with MiXCR, one row per CDR3 protein. The profile covers hundreds of thousands of distinct CDR3 sequences, with 15% to 20% appearing a single time and more than 10% taken by the ten largest. Input material: PBMCs. The receptors come from a human donor in good health (CMV status not recorded). Some clones in this sample may be carry-over from other donors' samples.

In its sample, this clonotype was seen a few times. The DNA of the CDR3 is TGTGCCAGCAGCTTATACAGGGATGCCTCCTACGAGCAGTACTTC. Encoded protein: CASSLYRDASYEQYF. The chain couples TRBV7-2 to TRBJ2-7; D possibly corresponds to TRBD1 (6 bases). The V end lost 2 bases, the J end lost 0 bases, and 11 bases lay between the germline ends. The CDR3 has 15 residues. In germline, CDR1 is SGHTA, CDR2 FQGNSA.

This clonotype came up many times. The chain links TRBV7-2 to TRBJ2-2; 9 nucleotides match TRBD1. The CDR3 loop spans 16 amino acids. V lost 3 bases, J lost 4 bases, and 6 bases stayed unmatched. Germline CDR1 is SGHTA and CDR2 is FQGNSA. In DNA form, the CDR3 reads TGTGCCAGCAGCTTTGTGGAGGGACAGGGCACCGGGGAGCTGTTTTTT. Translated: CASSFVEGQGTGELFF.

CDR3 loop: CSAGNDRNGELFF. The CDR3 DNA reads as TGCAGTGCTGGGAATGACAGAAACGGGGAGCTGTTTTTT. The rearrangement joins TRBV20-1 to TRBJ2-2, with a possible D match to TRBD1 (5 bases). Germline V gene data show CDR1 as DFQATT and CDR2 as SNEGSKA (reference sequence). This CDR3 has 13 residues. Trimming cost V 5 bases and J 7 bases, with 14 bases left between them.

V and J are TRBV5-5 and TRBJ2-7; possibly TRBD1 for D (6 bases). V lost 2 bases, J lost 5 bases, and 17 bases lay in between. The CDR3 runs to 15 residues. Germline V lookup: CDR1 SGHKS, CDR2 YYEKEE (reference sequence). The CDR3 loop reads CASSLRQAAVHEQYF. DNA for the CDR3: TGTGCCAGCAGCTTAAGACAGGCCGCAGTCCACGAGCAGTACTTC.

The chain recombines TRBV20-1 with TRBJ1-4; 9 bases line up with TRBD1. The CDR3 extends over 15 amino acids. Germline V lookup: CDR1 DFQATT, CDR2 SNEGSKA (reference sequence). V lost 6 bases and J lost 8; bases outside the gene matches: 13. CDR3: CSAYTPGTGQEKLFF. DNA for the CDR3: TGCAGTGCGTACACCCCCGGGACAGGGCAAGAAAAACTGTTTTTT.

The chain joins TRBV4-1 to TRBJ2-1; a weak D match, TRBD1 (6 bases). The CDR3 contains 14 residues. V lost 5 bases to trimming and J lost 5 bases, with 13 bases between them. Germline V gene data show CDR1 as MGHRA and CDR2 as YSYEKL. The CDR3 DNA follows: TGCGCCAGCAGCATCCGGACAGCTAACAATGAGCAGTTCTTC. Protein: CASSIRTANNEQFF.

The V call is TRBV20-1, the J call TRBJ1-5; D gene ambiguous. V was shortened by 5 bases and J by 3 bases, with 14 bases between the two germline ends. The CDR3 spans 14 residues. Germline CDR1 is DFQATT and CDR2 is SNEGSKA (reference sequence). The CDR3 DNA follows: TGCAGTGCTCTACCACTGAGCCTCAATCAGCCCCAGCATTTT. It yields the protein CSALPLSLNQPQHF.

This chain connects TRBV25-1 to TRBJ1-4; 7 nucleotides agree with TRBD1. In germline, CDR1 is MGHDK, CDR2 SYGVNS. The J segment lost 4 bases and the V segment lost 3 bases, leaving 11 bases of the junction unmatched. This CDR3 is built from 17 residues. CDR3 region: CASSDPGRGSGNEKLFF. The DNA of the CDR3 is TGTGCCAGCAGTGATCCAGGCAGGGGGAGCGGTAATGAAAAACTGTTTTTT.

This clonotype was observed at least ten times. J is TRBJ1-4 and V is TRBV7-9, with D unclear. The germline V gene encodes CDR1 SEHNR and CDR2 FQNEAQ (reference sequence). V lost 4 bases to trimming and J lost 0 bases, with 21 bases between them. This CDR3 has 19 amino acids. CDR3 nucleotide sequence: TGTGCCAGCAGCTCCCCTCCCCTTACCTGGGAAGCAACTAATGAAAAACTGTTTTTT. Its translation is CASSSPPLTWEATNEKLFF.

Only a few counts were recorded for this clonotype. This chain uses TRBV20-1 with TRBJ1-1, with D possibly TRBD1 on 5 matching bases. The V end was cut by 3 bases, the J end by 0 bases, with 23 bases between. The germline CDR1 and CDR2 sequences are DFQATT and SNEGSKA (reference sequence). The CDR3 totals 18 residues. CDR3 residues: CSARDTNRGAGLNTEAFF. In DNA, the CDR3 is TGCAGTGCTAGGGATACCAACCGAGGGGCAGGGTTGAACACTGAAGCTTTCTTT.

This rearrangement joins TRBV7-2 to TRBJ1-5, with D possibly TRBD1 on 5 matching bases. This CDR3 is 14 amino acids long. Germline CDR1 reads SGHTA; CDR2 reads FQGNSA. Trimming removed 4 bases at V and 1 base at J, with 8 bases between. CDR3 DNA sequence: TGTGCCAGCAGCTCCCGGGACAGCAATCAGCCCCAGCATTTT. This translates into CASSSRDSNQPQHF.

This clonotype was detected only a few times. V gene TRBV6-1 combines with J gene TRBJ1-1, with no clear D. V was trimmed by 1 base and J by 1 base, leaving 19 bases between them. CDR3 length: 18 residues. Germline V lookup: CDR1 MNHNS, CDR2 SASEGT. CDR3 bases: TGTGCCAGCAGTGAAGTGGTGTTGATTGTGGTGTGGAACACTGAAGCTTTCTTT. Protein product: CASSEVVLIVVWNTEAFF.

This clonotype was observed many times. This chain joins TRBV7-2 and TRBJ1-1; TRBD1 aligns across 7 bases. V shed 1 base, J shed 1 base, and the junction held 12 bases outside the gene matches. This CDR3 region has 18 residues. Germline V lookup: CDR1 SGHTA, CDR2 FQGNSA. CDR3 protein: CASSLVAGGLGKNTEAFF. The CDR3 bases are TGTGCCAGCAGCTTAGTCGCAGGGGGGCTCGGTAAGAACACTGAAGCTTTCTTT.

This clonotype has more than one count but fewer than ten. This chain joins TRBV7-3 and TRBJ2-6; TRBD1 matches at 10 bases. This CDR3 has 18 amino acids. Germline loops: CDR1 SGHTA, CDR2 FQGTGA. Losses at the gene ends were 5 bases for V and 4 bases for J; bases not matched to a gene: 11. For the CDR3, the DNA is TGTGCCAGCAGCCGATTCCCGGGACAGGGGACCGGGGCCAACGTCCTGACTTTC. Encoded protein: CASSRFPGQGTGANVLTF.

Many counts were recorded for this clonotype. This sequence joins TRBV6-5 and TRBJ2-2, with D maybe TRBD1 (5 bases). CDR3 length: 15 residues. Trimming removed 5 bases at V and 6 bases at J, with 16 bases between. Germline V gene data show CDR1 as MNHEY and CDR2 as SVGAGI. The DNA for the CDR3 is TGTGCCAGCAGTCCCAGGGTTGTAGTGTCCGGGGAGCTGTTTTTT. It codes for CASSPRVVVSGELFF.

The gene calls are TRBV5-5 and TRBJ1-1; 9 bases map to TRBD1. The CDR3 has 19 amino acids. V trimming: 1 base; J trimming: 3 bases; junction bases outside the gene matches: 16. The V gene's germline CDR1 is SGHKS and CDR2 YYEKEE (reference sequence). The CDR3 spells CASSLSVGTGFLLDTEAFF. The CDR3, as DNA: TGTGCCAGCAGCTTGTCGGTCGGGACAGGGTTTTTGTTGGACACTGAAGCTTTCTTT.

This chain joins TRBV19 and TRBJ1-2; a possible D gene is TRBD1 (5 bases). This CDR3 spans 14 amino acids. V lost 9 bases, J lost 8 bases, and 22 bases lay in between. Germline-derived CDR1 and CDR2 are LNHDA and SQIVND (reference sequence). Here the CDR3 reads CASLIFGGTSGYTF. The CDR3 DNA sequence: TGTGCCAGCCTGATATTCGGGGGAACTTCGGGCTACACCTTC.

A few counts support this clonotype. The J gene is TRBJ1-2, the V gene TRBV19; tentative D call: TRBD1 (5 bases). The CDR3 sequence is 15 residues long. Trimming took off 5 bases at V and 8 bases at J, with 21 bases between the two ends. The germline V gene has CDR1 LNHDA and CDR2 SQIVND (reference sequence). In DNA, the CDR3 is TGTGCCAGTAGTGCGTCCGGGACCGTGGCAACGGGCTACACCTTC. This translates into CASSASGTVATGYTF.

This clonotype was seen only a few times. V is TRBV28 and J is TRBJ2-1, with D perhaps TRBD1 (6 bases). CDR1 is MDHEN and CDR2 is SYDVKM in the germline V gene. Trimming removed 6 bases at V and 2 bases at J, with 14 bases between. The CDR3 runs 15 residues. CDR3 sequence: CASSAGTYPYNEQFF. The CDR3 DNA follows: TGTGCCAGCAGCGCCGGGACATATCCCTACAATGAGCAGTTCTTC. The full variable domain, in which reference TRBV28 and TRBJ2-1 provide the parts outside the CDR3, is DVKVTQSSRYLVKRTGEKVFLECVQDMDHENMFWYRQDPGLGLRLIYFSYDVKMKEKGDIPEGYSVSREKKERFSLILESASTNQTSMYLCASSAGTYPYNEQFFGPGTRLTVL.

This clonotype was seen ten or more times. The chain carries TRBV20-1 and TRBJ1-5; 7 bases are shared with TRBD1. Germline V lookup: CDR1 DFQATT, CDR2 SNEGSKA (reference sequence). J lost 2 bases, V lost 5 bases, and 9 bases had no gene match. This CDR3 has 15 amino acids. CDR3 DNA sequence: TGCAGTGCTTGGACAGGAGGGACGGGCAATCAGCCCCAGCATTTT. Translated: CSAWTGGTGNQPQHF.

The V and J genes are TRBV10-3 and TRBJ2-7; D is perhaps TRBD1 (5 bases). CDR1 ENHRY and CDR2 SYGVKD come from the germline V gene. The CDR3 has 12 residues. Trimming stripped 4 bases from V and 5 bases from J, with 9 bases between. In DNA, the CDR3 is TGTGCCATCAGTGCGGGCAGGGACGAGCAGTACTTC. This sequence encodes CAISAGRDEQYF.

The chain joins TRBV20-1 to TRBJ1-5; D ambiguous. In germline, CDR1 is DFQATT, CDR2 SNEGSKA (reference sequence). Between the trimmed V and J ends, which lost 1 base and 4 bases, there was a span of 5 bases. The CDR3 is 12 residues long. CDR3 protein: CSARGINQPQHF. DNA for the CDR3: TGCAGTGCTAGAGGAATTAATCAGCCCCAGCATTTT.

On this clonotype itself: It may be a read error: a sequence one base away is much more abundant. The J gene is TRBJ2-7, the V gene TRBV7-8, with 9 positions matching TRBD2. This CDR3 comprises 16 residues. The germline gives CDR1 SGHVS, CDR2 FQNEAQ. J gave up 2 bases and V 1 base, and 6 bases lay outside the gene matches. The CDR3 DNA is TGTGCCAGCAGCTTAGAGCCTAGCGGGGAAACCTACGAGCAGTACTTC. Translating it yields CASSLEPSGETYEQYF.

This clonotype was seen repeatedly, ten times or more. The gene calls are TRBV7-3 and TRBJ1-4; perhaps TRBD1 as D (6 bases). CDR1 is SGHTA and CDR2 is FQGTGA in the germline V gene. V was shortened by 5 bases and J by 3 bases, with 13 bases between the two germline ends. There are 15 residues in the CDR3. CDR3 in DNA: TGTGCCAGCAGCCCTCGACAGGCGCCTAATGAAAAACTGTTTTTT. This encodes CASSPRQAPNEKLFF.

This rearrangement joins TRBV12-3 or TRBV12-4 to TRBJ2-5, with D perhaps TRBD1 or TRBD2 (5 bases each). CDR3 length: 13 residues. Trimming removed 3 bases at V and 5 bases at J, with 10 bases between. The CDR3 region has the DNA TGTGCCAGCAGTTTGAGGGACGGGGAGACCCAGTACTTC. Amino acid sequence: CASSLRDGETQYF.

This clonotype was seen a handful of times. V and J are TRBV19 and TRBJ2-1; D remains ambiguous. From germline, CDR1 is LNHDA and CDR2 SQIVND (reference sequence). The CDR3 length is 14 residues. The V end lost 5 bases, the J end lost 0 bases, and 8 bases lay between the germline ends. The DNA of the CDR3 is TGTGCCAGTAGTTCAGCGAGCTCCTACAATGAGCAGTTCTTC. Translation gives CASSSASSYNEQFF. The full variable domain, in which reference TRBV19 and TRBJ2-1 provide the parts outside the CDR3, is DGGITQSPKYLFRKEGQNVTLSCEQNLNHDAMYWYRQDPGQGLRLIYYSQIVNDFQKGDIAEGYSVSREKKESFPLTVTSAQKNPTAFYLCASSSASSYNEQFFGPGTRLTVL.

In nucleotides, the CDR3 is TGCAGTGCTAGTATCCTAGCGGGAGATACGCAGTATTTT. Amino acid sequence: CSASILAGDTQYF. V is TRBV20-1 and J is TRBJ2-3; 8 bases agree with TRBD2. The V gene's germline CDR1 is DFQATT and CDR2 SNEGSKA (reference sequence). Losses at the gene ends were 3 bases for V and 5 bases for J; bases not matched to a gene: 4. This CDR3 is built from 13 residues.

This clonotype has only a few counts. The genes are TRBV7-2 and TRBJ1-1, with 7 bases fitting TRBD1. CDR1 and CDR2 (germline): SGHTA, FQGNSA. CDR3 length equals 17 residues. The ends lost 6 bases at V and 1 base at J; junction bases unmatched: 14. CDR3 sequence: CASRPNRGAGENTEAFF. CDR3 DNA: TGTGCCAGCAGACCCAACAGGGGCGCGGGGGAGAACACTGAAGCTTTCTTT.

The chain employs TRBV20-1 and TRBJ2-1; 15 bases fit TRBD2. The germline V gene has CDR1 DFQATT and CDR2 SNEGSKA (reference sequence). The CDR3 extends over 19 amino acids. V was clipped by 1 base and J by 5 bases; unmatched bases: 12. The CDR3 sequence: CSARVPGPGLAGGNNEQFF. CDR3 coding DNA: TGCAGTGCTAGAGTCCCCGGACCGGGACTAGCGGGGGGTAACAATGAGCAGTTCTTC.

This clonotype showed up many times. The chain uses TRBV28 and TRBJ1-1, with D perhaps matching TRBD1 (5 bases). Trimming took off 3 bases at V and 6 bases at J, with 17 bases between the two ends. Germline V gene sequence: CDR1 MDHEN, CDR2 SYDVKM. The CDR3 has 15 residues. CDR3 bases: TGTGCCAGCAGTTTTCAGGTCGGACGGGACCCTGAAGCTTTCTTT. Its translation: CASSFQVGRDPEAFF.

J is TRBJ1-1 and V is TRBV4-2; 8 bases fit TRBD1. The CDR3 has 14 amino acids. V was clipped by 6 bases and J by 5 bases; unmatched bases: 8. Germline V gene data show CDR1 as LGHNA and CDR2 as YNFKEQ. This CDR3 reads CASRTTGGATEAFF. The CDR3 DNA sequence: TGTGCCAGCAGGACAACAGGGGGTGCAACTGAAGCTTTCTTT.

This chain uses TRBV4-2 with TRBJ1-2; D unresolved. Per the germline V gene, CDR1 is LGHNA and CDR2 is YNFKEQ. There are 15 residues in the CDR3. Trimming left V 2 bases short and J 4 bases short, with 14 bases between. The CDR3 nucleotides read TGTGCCAGCAGCCAAAAGTCAGGCATGATCTATGGCTACACCTTC. Protein: CASSQKSGMIYGYTF.